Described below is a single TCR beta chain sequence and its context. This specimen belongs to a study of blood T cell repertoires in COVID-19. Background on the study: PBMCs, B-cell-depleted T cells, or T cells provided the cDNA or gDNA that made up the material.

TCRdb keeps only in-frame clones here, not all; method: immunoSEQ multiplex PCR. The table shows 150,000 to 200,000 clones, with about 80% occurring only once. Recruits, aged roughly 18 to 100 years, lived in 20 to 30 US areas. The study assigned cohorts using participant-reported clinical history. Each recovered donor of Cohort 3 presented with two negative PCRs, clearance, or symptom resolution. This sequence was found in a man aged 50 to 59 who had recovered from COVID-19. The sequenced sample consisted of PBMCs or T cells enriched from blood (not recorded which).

CDR3 nucleotide sequence: TGTGCCAGCAGCTTATTAGGGGCCGGCGGGGAGCTGTTTTTT. This sequence encodes CASSLLGAGGELFF. The chain is built from TRBV7-3 and TRBJ2-2; D is perhaps TRBD1 (5 bases). The V end lost 2 bases, the J end lost 7 bases, and 11 bases lay between the germline ends. CDR3 length: 14 residues. Germline V gene lookup returns CDR1 SGHTA and CDR2 FQGTGA.